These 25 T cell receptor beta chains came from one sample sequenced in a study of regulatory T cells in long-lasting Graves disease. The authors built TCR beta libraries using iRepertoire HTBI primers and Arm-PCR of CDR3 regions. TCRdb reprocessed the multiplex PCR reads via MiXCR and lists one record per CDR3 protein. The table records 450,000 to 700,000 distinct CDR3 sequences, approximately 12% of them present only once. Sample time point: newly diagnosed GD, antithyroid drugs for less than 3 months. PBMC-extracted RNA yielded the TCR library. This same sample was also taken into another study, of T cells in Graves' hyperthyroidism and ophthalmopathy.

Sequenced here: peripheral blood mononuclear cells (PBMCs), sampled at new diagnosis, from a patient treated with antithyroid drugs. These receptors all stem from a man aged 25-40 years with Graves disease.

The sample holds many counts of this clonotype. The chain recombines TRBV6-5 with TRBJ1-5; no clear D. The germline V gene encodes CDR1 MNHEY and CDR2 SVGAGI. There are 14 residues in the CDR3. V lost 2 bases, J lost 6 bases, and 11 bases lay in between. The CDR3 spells CASSYAGGAQPQHF. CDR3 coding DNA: TGTGCCAGCAGTTACGCGGGAGGAGCTCAGCCCCAGCATTTT.

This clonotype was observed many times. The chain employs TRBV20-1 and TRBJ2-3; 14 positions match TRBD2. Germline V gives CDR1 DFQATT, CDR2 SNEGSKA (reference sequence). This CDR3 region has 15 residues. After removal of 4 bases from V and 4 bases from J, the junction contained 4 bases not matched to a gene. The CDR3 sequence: CSATTSGRAPDTQYF. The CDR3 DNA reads TGCAGTGCTACGACTAGCGGGAGGGCCCCAGATACGCAGTATTTT.

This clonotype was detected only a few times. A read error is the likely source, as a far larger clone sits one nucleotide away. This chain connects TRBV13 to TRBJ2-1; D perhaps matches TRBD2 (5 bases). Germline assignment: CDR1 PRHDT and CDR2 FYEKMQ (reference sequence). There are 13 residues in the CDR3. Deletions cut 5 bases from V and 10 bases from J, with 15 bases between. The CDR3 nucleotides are TGTGCCAGCAGCACTCAGGAAGACTACGAGCAGTTCTTC. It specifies CASSTQEDYEQFF.

CDR3 in DNA: TGTGCCAGCAGCTTCTCCCTTTCTAGCACAGATACGCAGTATTTT. Its translation is CASSFSLSSTDTQYF. The chain uses TRBV7-9 and TRBJ2-3; D ambiguous. The germline gives CDR1 SEHNR, CDR2 FQNEAQ (reference sequence). Between the trimmed V and J ends, which lost 3 bases and 0 bases, there was a span of 10 bases. The CDR3 is made up of 15 amino acids.

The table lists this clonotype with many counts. The CDR3 sequence: CASSLTPGSQETQYF. The CDR3, as DNA: TGTGCCAGCAGCTTGACGCCGGGGAGCCAAGAGACCCAGTACTTC. The chain has TRBV5-5 and TRBJ2-5; maybe TRBD2 (5 bases). Trimming left V 1 base short and J 1 base short, with 11 bases between. Germline-derived CDR1 and CDR2 are SGHKS and YYEKEE (reference sequence). The CDR3 sequence is 15 residues long.

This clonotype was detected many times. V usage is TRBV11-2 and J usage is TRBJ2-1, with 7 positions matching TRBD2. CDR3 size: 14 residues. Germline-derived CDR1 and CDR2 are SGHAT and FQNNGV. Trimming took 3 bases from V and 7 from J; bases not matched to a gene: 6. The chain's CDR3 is CASSLGIAGNEQFF. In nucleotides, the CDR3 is TGTGCCAGCAGCTTGGGGATAGCGGGTAATGAGCAGTTCTTC.

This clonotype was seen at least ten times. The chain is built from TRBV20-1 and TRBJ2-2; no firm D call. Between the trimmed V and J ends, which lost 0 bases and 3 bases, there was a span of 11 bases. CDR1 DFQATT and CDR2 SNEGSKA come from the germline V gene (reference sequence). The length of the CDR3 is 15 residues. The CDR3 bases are TGCAGTGCTAGAGATCTTGGGCCGGACACCGGGGAGCTGTTTTTT. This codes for CSARDLGPDTGELFF.

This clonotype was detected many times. The CDR3 reads CASSQGTSGPSYNEQFF. DNA of the CDR3: TGTGCCAGCAGCCAAGGGACTAGCGGTCCCTCCTACAATGAGCAGTTCTTC. The genes are TRBV3-1 and TRBJ2-1; the match to TRBD2 covers 10 bases. The CDR3 covers 17 residues. J gave up 0 bases and V 1 base, and 3 bases lay outside the gene matches. Per the germline V gene, CDR1 is LGHDT and CDR2 is YNNKEL (reference sequence).

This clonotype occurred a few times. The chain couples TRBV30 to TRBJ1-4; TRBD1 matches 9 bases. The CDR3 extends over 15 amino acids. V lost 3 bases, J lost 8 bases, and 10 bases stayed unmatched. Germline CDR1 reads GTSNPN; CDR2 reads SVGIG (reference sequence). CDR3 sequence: CAWSLYRDRAEKLFF. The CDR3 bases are TGTGCCTGGAGCCTATACCGGGACAGGGCCGAAAAACTGTTTTTT.

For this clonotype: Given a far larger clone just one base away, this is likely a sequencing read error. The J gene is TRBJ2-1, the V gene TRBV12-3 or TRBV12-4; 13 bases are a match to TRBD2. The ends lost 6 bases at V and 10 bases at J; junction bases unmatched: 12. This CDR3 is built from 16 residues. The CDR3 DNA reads TGTGCCAGCAGAAAGGGACTAGCGGGGATATCCTACGAGCAGTTCTTC. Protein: CASRKGLAGISYEQFF.

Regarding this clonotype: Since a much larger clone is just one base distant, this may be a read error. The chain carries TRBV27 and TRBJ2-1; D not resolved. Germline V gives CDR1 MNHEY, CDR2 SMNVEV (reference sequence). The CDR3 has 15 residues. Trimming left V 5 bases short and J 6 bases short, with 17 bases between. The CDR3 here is CASSDAIALGNEQFF. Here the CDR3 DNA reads TGTGCCAGCAGTGATGCAATAGCCCTGGGCAATGAGCAGTTCTTC.

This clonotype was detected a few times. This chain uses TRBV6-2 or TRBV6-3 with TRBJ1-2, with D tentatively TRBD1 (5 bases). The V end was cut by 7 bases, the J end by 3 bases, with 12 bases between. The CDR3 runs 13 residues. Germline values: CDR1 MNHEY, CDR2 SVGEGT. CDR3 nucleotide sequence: TGTGCCAGCATTGCCCAGGGTTACTATGGCTACACCTTC. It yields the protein CASIAQGYYGYTF.

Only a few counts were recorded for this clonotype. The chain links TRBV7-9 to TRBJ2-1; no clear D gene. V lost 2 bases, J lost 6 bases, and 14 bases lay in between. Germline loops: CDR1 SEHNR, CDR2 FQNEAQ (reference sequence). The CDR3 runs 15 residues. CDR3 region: CASSLLRSRSNEQFF. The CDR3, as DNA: TGTGCCAGCAGCTTACTTCGTAGTCGGAGCAATGAGCAGTTCTTC.

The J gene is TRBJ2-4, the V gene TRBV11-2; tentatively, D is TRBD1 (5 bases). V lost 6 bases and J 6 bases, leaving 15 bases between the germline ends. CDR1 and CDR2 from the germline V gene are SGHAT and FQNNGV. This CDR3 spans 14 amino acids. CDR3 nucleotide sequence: TGTGCCAGCAGTGAATATCAGGGCAGAAACATTCAGTACTTC. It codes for CASSEYQGRNIQYF.

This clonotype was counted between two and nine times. The CDR3 reads CASSIVSGKNTEAFF. CDR3 coding DNA: TGTGCCAGTAGTATAGTGTCGGGAAAGAACACTGAAGCTTTCTTT. The rearrangement joins TRBV19 to TRBJ1-1; the D is unclear. CDR3 length: 15 residues. Germline-derived CDR1 and CDR2 are LNHDA and SQIVND (reference sequence). With 1 base removed from V and 1 base from J, the gap between germline ends came to 10 bases.

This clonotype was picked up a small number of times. CDR3 coding DNA: TGTGCCAGTAGTATGCTCAGGGGACCCCAAGAGACCCAGTACTTC. Protein: CASSMLRGPQETQYF. The genes are TRBV19 and TRBJ2-5, with D maybe TRBD1 (6 bases). CDR1 is LNHDA and CDR2 is SQIVND in the germline V gene (reference sequence). CDR3 length: 15 residues. V was trimmed by 3 bases and J by 1 base, leaving 12 bases between them.

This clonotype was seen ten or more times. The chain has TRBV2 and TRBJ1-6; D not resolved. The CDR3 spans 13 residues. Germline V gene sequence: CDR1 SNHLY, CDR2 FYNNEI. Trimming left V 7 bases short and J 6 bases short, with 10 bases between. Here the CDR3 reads CASISLRNSPLHF. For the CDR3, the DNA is TGTGCCAGCATTTCGCTTCGTAATTCACCCCTCCACTTT.

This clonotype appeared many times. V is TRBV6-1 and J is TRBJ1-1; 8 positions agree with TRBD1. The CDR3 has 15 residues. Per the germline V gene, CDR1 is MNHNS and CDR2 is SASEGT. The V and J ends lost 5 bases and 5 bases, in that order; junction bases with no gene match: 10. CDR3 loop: CASSRQPRGRTEAFF. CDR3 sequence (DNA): TGTGCCAGCAGTCGTCAGCCCAGGGGGCGGACTGAAGCTTTCTTT.

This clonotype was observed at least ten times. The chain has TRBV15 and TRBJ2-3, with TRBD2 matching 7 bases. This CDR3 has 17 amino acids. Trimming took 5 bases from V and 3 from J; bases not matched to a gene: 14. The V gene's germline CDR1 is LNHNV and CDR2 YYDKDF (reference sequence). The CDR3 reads CATSHGEGFSGTDTQYF. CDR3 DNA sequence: TGTGCCACCAGCCATGGGGAGGGCTTTAGCGGAACAGATACGCAGTATTTT.

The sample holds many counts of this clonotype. CDR3 in amino acids: CSALGLADNEQFF. CDR3 bases: TGCAGTGCCTTGGGACTAGCAGATAATGAGCAGTTCTTC. V is TRBV20-1 and J is TRBJ2-1; 9 bases fit TRBD2. CDR1 is DFQATT and CDR2 is SNEGSKA in the germline V gene (reference sequence). The CDR3 is made up of 13 amino acids. The V segment lost 6 bases and the J segment 7 bases; nucleotides outside the gene matches: 7.

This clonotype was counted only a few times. The CDR3, as DNA: TGTGCCAGTAGTATAGAAGACAGCTTTTTCTATGGCTACACCTTC. Translating gives CASSIEDSFFYGYTF. The genes are TRBV19 and TRBJ1-2, with a possible D match to TRBD1 (5 bases). Germline CDR1 reads LNHDA; CDR2 reads SQIVND (reference sequence). Trimming removed 0 bases at V and 4 bases at J, with 12 bases between. This CDR3 spans 15 amino acids.

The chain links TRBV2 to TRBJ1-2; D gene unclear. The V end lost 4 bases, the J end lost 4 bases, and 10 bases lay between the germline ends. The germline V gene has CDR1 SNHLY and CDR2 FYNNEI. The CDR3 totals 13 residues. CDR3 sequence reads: CASSVQGSYGYTF. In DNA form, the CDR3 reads TGTGCCAGCAGTGTACAAGGGTCCTATGGCTACACCTTC. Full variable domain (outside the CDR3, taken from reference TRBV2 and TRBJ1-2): EPEVTQTPSHQVTQMGQEVILRCVPISNHLYFYWYRQILGQKVEFLVSFYNNEISEKSEIFDDQFSVERPDGSNFTLKIRSTKLEDSAMYFCASSVQGSYGYTFGSGTRLTVV.

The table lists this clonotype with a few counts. The DNA of the CDR3 is TGCGCCAGCAGCCAAGCCCACGTTAGGCCCTGGGGCTCCTACGAGCAGTACTTC. It encodes CASSQAHVRPWGSYEQYF. The rearrangement joins TRBV4-1 to TRBJ2-7; D unclear. V was cut by 1 base and J by 0 bases, with 19 bases left in between. CDR1 and CDR2 (germline): MGHRA, YSYEKL. This CDR3 contains 18 residues.

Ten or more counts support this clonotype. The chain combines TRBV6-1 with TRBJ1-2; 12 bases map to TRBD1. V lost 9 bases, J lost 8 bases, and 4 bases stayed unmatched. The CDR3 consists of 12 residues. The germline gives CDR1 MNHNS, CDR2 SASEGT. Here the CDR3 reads CASPGTGGGYTF. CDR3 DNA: TGTGCCAGTCCCGGGACAGGGGGCGGCTACACCTTC.

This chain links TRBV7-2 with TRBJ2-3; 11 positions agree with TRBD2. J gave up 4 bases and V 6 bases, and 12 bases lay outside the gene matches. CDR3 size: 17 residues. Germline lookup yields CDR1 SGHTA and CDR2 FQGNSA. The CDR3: CASSYGTSGWGADTQYF. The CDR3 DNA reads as TGTGCCAGCAGTTACGGGACTAGCGGTTGGGGGGCAGATACGCAGTATTTT.